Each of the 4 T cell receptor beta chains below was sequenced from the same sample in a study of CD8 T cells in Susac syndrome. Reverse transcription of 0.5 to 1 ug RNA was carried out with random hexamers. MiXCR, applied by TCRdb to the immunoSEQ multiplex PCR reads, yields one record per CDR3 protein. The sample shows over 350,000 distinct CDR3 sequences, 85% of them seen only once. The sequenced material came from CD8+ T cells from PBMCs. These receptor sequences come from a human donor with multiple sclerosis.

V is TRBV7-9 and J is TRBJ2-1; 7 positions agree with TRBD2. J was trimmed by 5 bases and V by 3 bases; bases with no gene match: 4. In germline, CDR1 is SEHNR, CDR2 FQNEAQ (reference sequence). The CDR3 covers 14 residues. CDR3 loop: CASSFERGDNEQFF. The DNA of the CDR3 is TGTGCCAGCAGCTTTGAGCGGGGCGACAATGAGCAGTTCTTC.

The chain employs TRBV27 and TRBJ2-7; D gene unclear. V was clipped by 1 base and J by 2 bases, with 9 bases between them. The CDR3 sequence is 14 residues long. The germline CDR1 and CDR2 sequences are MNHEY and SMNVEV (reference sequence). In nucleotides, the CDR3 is TGTGCCAGCAGTTTATTAGACGAGCCCTACGAGCAGTACTTC. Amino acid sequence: CASSLLDEPYEQYF.

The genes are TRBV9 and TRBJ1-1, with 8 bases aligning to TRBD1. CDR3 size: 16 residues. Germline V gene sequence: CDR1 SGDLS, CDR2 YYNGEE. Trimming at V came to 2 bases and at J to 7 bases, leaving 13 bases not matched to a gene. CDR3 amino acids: CASSVDRGHKDGEAFF. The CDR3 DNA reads TGTGCCAGCAGCGTTGACAGGGGACATAAAGACGGTGAAGCTTTCTTT.

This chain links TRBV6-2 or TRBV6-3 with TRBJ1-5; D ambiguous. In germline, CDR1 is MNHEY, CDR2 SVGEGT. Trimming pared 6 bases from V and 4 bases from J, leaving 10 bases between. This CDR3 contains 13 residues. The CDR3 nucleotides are TGTGCCAGCAGCCCCCGACCGAATCAGCCCCAGCATTTT. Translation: CASSPRPNQPQHF.